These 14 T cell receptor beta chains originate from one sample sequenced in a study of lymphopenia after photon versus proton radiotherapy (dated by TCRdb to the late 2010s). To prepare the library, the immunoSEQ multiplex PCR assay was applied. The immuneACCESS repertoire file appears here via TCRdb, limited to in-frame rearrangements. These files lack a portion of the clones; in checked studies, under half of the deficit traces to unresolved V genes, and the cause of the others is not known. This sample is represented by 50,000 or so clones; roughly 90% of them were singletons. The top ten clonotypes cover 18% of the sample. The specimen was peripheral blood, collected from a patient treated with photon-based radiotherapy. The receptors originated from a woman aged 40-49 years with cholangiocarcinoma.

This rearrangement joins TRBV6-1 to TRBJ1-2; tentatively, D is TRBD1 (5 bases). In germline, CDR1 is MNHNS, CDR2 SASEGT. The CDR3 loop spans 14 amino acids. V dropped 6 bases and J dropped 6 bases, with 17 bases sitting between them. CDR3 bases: TGTGCCAGCAGCACCCCACTTGGGGGGAATGGCTACACCTTC. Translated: CASSTPLGGNGYTF.

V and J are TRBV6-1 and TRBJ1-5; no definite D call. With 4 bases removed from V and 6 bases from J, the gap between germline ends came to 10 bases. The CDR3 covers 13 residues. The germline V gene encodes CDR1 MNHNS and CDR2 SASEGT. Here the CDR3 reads CASSGSAGQPQHF. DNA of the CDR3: TGTGCCAGCAGTGGGTCGGCGGGTCAGCCCCAGCATTTT.

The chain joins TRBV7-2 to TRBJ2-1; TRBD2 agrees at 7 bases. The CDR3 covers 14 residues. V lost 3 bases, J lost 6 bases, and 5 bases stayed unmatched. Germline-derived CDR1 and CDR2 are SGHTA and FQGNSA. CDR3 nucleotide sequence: TGTGCCAGCAGCTTGGGGGGGTTCGTCAATGAGCAGTTCTTC. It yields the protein CASSLGGFVNEQFF.

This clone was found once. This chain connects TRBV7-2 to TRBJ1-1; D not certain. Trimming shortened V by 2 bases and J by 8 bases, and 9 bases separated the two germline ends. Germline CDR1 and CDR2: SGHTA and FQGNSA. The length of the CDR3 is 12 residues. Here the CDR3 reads CASSLNFREAFF. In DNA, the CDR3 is TGTGCCAGCAGCTTAAATTTCAGGGAAGCTTTCTTT.

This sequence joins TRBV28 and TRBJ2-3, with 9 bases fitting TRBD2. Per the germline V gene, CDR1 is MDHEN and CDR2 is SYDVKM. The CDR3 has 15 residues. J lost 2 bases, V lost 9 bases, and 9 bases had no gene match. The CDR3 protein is CASSKGGRATDTQYF. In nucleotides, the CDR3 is TGTGCCAGTTCCAAGGGCGGGAGGGCCACAGATACGCAGTATTTT.

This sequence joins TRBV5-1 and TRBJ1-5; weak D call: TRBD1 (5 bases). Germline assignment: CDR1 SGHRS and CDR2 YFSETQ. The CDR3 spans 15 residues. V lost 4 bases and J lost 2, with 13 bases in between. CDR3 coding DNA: TGCGCCAGCAGCCTAGAGGTGGGGGGCAATCAGCCCCAGCATTTT. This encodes CASSLEVGGNQPQHF. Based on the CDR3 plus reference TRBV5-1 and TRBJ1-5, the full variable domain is KAGVTQTPRYLIKTRGQQVTLSCSPISGHRSVSWYQQTPGQGLQFLFEYFSETQRNKGNFPGRFSGRQFSNSRSEMNVSTLELGDSALYLCASSLEVGGNQPQHFGDGTRLSIL.

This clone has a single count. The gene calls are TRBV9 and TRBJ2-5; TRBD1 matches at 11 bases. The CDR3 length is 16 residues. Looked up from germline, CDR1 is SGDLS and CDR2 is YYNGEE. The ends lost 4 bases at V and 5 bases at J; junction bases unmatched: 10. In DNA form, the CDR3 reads TGTGCCAGCAGCCTCCACTGGACAGGGGGCGAGGAGACCCAGTACTTC. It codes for CASSLHWTGGEETQYF.

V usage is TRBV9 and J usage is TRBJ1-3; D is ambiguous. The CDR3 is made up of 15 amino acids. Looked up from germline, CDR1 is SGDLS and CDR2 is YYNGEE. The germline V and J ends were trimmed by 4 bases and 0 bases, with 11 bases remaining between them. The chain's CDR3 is CASSLGGSSGNTIYF. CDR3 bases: TGTGCCAGCAGCTTAGGAGGGAGCTCTGGAAACACCATATATTTT.

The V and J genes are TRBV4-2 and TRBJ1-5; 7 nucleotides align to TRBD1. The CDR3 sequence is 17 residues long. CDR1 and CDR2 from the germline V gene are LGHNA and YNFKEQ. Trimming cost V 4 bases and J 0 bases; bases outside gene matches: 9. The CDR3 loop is CASSLRDSTYSNQPQHF. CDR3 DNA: TGTGCCAGCAGCCTCCGGGACAGTACTTATAGCAATCAGCCCCAGCATTTT.

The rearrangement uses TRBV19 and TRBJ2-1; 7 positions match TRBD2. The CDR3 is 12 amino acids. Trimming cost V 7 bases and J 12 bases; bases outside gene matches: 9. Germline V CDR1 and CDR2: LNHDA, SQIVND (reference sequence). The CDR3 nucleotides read TGTGCCAGTAAAGGAGGGACTAAGGCGCAGTTCTTC. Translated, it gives CASKGGTKAQFF.

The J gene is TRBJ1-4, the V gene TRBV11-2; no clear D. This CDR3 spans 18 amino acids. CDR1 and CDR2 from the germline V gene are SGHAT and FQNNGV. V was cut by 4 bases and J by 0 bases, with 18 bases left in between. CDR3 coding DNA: TGTGCCAGCAGCTCCGCCCGGGAGGCGGTTGCAACTAATGAAAAACTGTTTTTT. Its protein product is CASSSAREAVATNEKLFF.

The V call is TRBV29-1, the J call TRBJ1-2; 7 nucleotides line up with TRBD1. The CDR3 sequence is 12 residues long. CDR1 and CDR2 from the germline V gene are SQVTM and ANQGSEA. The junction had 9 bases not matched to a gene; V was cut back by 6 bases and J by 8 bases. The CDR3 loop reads CSVSTGMGGYTF. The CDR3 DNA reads TGCAGCGTCTCGACAGGGATGGGCGGCTACACCTTC. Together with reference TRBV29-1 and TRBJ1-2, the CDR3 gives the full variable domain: SAVISQKPSRDICQRGTSLTIQCQVDSQVTMMFWYRQQPGQSLTLIATANQGSEATYESGFVIDKFPISRPNLTFSTLTVSNMSPEDSSIYLCSVSTGMGGYTFGSGTRLTVV.

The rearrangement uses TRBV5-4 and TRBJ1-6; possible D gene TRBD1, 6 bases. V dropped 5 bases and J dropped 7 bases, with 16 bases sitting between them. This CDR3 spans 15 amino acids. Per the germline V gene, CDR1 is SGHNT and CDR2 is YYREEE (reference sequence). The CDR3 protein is CASRDAGGRNSPLHF. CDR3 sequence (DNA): TGTGCCAGCAGGGACGCGGGGGGCAGAAATTCACCCCTCCACTTT.

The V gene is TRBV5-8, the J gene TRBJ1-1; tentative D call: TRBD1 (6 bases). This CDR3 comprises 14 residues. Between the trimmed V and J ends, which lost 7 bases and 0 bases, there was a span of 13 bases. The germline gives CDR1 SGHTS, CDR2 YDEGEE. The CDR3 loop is CASGGQKVNTEAFF. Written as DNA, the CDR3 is TGTGCCAGCGGCGGACAGAAGGTGAACACTGAAGCTTTCTTT.